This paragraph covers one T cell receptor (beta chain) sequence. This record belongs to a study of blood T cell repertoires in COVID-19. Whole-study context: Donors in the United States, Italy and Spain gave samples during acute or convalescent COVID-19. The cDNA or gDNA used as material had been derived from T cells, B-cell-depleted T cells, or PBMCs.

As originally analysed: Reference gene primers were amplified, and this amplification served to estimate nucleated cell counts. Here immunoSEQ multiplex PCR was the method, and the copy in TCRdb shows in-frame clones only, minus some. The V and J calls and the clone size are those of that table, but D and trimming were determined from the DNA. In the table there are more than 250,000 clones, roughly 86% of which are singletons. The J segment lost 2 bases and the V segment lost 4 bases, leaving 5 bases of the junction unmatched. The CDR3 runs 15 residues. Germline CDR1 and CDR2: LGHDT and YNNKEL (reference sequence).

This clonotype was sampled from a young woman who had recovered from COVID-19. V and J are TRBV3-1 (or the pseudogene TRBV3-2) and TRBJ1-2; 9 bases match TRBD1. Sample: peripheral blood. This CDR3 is CASSRRQGGNYGYTF. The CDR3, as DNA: TGTGCCAGCAGCCGTAGACAGGGGGGAAACTATGGCTACACCTTC.